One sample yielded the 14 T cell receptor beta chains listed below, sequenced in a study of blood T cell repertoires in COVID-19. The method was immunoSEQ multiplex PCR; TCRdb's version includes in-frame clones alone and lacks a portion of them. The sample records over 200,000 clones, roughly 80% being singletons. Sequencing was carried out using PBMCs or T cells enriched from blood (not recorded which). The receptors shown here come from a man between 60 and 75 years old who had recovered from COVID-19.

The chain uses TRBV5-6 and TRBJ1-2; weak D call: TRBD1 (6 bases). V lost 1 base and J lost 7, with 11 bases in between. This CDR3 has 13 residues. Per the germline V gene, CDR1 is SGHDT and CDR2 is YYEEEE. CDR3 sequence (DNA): TGTGCCAGCAGCTTGCAGGGGAAAGGTGGCTACACCTTC. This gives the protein CASSLQGKGGYTF.

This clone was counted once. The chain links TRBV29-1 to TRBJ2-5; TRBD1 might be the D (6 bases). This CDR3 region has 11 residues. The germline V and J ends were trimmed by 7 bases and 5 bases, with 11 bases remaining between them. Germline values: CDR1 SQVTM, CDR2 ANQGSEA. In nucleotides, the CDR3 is TGCAGCGCAGGGGTGGCGGAGACCCAGTACTTC. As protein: CSAGVAETQYF. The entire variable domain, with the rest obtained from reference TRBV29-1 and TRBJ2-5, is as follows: SAVISQKPSRDICQRGTSLTIQCQVDSQVTMMFWYRQQPGQSLTLIATANQGSEATYESGFVIDKFPISRPNLTFSTLTVSNMSPEDSSIYLCSAGVAETQYFGPGTRLLVL.

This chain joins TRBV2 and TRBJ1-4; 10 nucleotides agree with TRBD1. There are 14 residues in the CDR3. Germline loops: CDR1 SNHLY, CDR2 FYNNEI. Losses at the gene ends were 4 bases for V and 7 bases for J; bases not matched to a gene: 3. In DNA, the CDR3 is TGTGCCAGCAGTGGGACAGGGGGATTTGAAAAACTGTTTTTT. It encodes CASSGTGGFEKLFF.

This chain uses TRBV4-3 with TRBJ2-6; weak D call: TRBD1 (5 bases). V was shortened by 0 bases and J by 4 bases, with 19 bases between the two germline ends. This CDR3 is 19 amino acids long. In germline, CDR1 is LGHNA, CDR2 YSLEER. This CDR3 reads CASSQDIQGALAGANVLTF. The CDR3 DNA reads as TGCGCCAGCAGCCAAGATATCCAGGGCGCCCTCGCCGGGGCCAACGTCCTGACTTTC.

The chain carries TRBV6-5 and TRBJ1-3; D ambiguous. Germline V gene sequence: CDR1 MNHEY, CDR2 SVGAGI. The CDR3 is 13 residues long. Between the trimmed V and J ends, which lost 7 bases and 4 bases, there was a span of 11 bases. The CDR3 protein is CASITAGGNTIYF. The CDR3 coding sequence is TGTGCCAGCATTACGGCAGGAGGAAACACCATATATTTT.

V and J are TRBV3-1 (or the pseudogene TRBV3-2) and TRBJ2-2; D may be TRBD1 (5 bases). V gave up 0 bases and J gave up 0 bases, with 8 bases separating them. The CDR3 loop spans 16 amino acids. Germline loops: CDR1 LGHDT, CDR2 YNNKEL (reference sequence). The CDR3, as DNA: TGTGCCAGCAGCCAAGAATGGGGCACGAACACCGGGGAGCTGTTTTTT. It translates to CASSQEWGTNTGELFF.

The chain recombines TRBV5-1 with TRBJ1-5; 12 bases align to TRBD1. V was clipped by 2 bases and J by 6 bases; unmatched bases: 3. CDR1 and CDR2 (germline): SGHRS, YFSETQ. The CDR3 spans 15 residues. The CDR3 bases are TGCGCCAGCAGCTTAGGGACAGGGGGCGGTCAGCCCCAGCATTTT. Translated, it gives CASSLGTGGGQPQHF.

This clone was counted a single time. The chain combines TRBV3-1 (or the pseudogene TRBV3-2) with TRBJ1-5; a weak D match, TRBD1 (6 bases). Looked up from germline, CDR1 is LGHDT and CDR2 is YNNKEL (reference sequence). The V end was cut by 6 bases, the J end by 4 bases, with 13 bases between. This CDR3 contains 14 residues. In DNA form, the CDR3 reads TGTGCCAGCAGTTATGGACAGACAAATCAGCCCCAGCATTTT. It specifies CASSYGQTNQPQHF.

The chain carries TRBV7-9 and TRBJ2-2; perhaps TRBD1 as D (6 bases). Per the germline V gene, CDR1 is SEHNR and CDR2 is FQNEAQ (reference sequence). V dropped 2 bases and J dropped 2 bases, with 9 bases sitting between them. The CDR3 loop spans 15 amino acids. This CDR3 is CASSLLQGNTGELFF. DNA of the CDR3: TGTGCCAGCAGCTTACTACAGGGTAACACCGGGGAGCTGTTTTTT. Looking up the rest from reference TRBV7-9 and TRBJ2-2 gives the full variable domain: DTGVSQNPRHKITKRGQNVTFRCDPISEHNRLYWYRQTLGQGPEFLTYFQNEAQLEKSRLLSDRFSAERPKGSFSTLEIQRTEQGDSAMYLCASSLLQGNTGELFFGEGSRLTVL.

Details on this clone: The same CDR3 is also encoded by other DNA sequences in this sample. CDR3 amino acids: CASSLGTGDEKLFF. In nucleotides, the CDR3 is TGTGCCAGCAGCCTCGGGACAGGGGATGAAAAACTGTTTTTT. The chain uses TRBV4-2 and TRBJ1-4; TRBD1 agrees at 10 bases. The germline V gene has CDR1 LGHNA and CDR2 YNFKEQ. With V trimmed by 4 bases and J by 6 bases, 2 bases remained unmatched. The CDR3 runs 14 residues.

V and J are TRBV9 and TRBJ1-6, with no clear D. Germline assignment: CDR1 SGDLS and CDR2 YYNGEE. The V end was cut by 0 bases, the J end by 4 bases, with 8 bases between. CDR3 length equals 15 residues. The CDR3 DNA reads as TGTGCCAGCAGCGTAGGCCAGGATTATAATTCACCCCTCCACTTT. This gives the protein CASSVGQDYNSPLHF.

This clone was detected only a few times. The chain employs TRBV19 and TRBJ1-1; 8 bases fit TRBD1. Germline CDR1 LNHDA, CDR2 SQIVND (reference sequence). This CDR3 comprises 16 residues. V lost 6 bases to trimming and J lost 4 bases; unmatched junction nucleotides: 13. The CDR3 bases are TGTGCCAGTAGGACCCTCCGGACAGGGTATGTCACTGAAGCTTTCTTT. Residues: CASRTLRTGYVTEAFF.

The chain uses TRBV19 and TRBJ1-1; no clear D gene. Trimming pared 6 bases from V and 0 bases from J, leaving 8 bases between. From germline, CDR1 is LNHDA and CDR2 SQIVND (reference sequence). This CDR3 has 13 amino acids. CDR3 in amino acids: CASRADMNTEAFF. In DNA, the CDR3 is TGTGCCAGTAGGGCAGACATGAACACTGAAGCTTTCTTT.

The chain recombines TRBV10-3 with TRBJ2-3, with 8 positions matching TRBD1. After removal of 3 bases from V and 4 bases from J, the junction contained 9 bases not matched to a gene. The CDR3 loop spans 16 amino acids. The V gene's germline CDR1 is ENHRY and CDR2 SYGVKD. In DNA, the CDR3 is TGTGCCATCAGTGATCCCGGACAGGGTGCGGCAGATACGCAGTATTTT. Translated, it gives CAISDPGQGAADTQYF.